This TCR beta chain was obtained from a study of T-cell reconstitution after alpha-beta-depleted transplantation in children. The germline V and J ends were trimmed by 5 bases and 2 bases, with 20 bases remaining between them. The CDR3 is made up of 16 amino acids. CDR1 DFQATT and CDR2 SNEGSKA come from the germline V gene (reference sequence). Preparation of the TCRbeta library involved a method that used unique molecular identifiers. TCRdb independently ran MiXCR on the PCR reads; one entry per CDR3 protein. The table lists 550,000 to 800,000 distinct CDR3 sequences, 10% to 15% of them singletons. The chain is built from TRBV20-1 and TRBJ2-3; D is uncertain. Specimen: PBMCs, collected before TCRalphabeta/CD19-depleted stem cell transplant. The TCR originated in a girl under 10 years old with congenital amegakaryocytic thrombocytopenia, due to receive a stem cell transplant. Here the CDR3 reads CSAPGLVVKDTDTQYF. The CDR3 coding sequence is TGCAGTGCTCCCGGATTAGTGGTGAAGGACACAGATACGCAGTATTTT.